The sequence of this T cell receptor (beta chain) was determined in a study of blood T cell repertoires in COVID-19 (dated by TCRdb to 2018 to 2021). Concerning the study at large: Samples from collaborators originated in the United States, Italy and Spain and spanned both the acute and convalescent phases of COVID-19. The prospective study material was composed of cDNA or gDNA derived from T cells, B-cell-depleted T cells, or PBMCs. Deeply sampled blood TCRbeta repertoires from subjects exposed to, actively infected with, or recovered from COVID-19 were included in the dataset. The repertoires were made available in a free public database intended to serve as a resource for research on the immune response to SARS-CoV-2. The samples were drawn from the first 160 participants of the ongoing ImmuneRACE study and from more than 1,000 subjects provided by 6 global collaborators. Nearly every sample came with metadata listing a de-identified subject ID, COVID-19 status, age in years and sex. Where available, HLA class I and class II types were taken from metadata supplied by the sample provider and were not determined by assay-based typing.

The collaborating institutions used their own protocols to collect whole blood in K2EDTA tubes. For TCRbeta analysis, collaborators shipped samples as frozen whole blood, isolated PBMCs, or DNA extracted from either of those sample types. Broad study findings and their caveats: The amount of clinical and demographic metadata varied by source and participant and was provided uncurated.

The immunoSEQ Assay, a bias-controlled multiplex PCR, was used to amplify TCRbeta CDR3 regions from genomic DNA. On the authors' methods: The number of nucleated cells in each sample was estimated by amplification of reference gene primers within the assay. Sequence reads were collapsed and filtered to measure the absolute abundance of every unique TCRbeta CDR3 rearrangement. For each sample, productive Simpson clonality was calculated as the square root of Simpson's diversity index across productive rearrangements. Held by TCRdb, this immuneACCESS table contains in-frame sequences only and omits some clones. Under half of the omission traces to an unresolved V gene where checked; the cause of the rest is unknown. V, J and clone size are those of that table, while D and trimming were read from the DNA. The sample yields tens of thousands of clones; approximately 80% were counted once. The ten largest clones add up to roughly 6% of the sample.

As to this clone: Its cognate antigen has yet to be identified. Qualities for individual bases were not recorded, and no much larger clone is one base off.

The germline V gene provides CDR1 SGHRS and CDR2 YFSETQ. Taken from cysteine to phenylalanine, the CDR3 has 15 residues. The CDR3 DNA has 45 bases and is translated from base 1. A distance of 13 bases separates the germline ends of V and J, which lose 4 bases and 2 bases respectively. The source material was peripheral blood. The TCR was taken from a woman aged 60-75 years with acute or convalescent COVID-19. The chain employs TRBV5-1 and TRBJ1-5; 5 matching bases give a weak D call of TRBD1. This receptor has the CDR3 CASSEGLGGNQPQHF. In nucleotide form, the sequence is TGCGCCAGCAGCGAGGGACTCGGGGGCAATCAGCCCCAGCATTTT.